This T cell receptor beta chain comes out of a study of T cell changes during pregnancy in multiple sclerosis. Trimming took 0 bases from V and 4 from J, leaving 7 bases between them. The germline V gene encodes CDR1 SEHNR and CDR2 FQNEAQ (reference sequence). This CDR3 is 14 amino acids long. Measured with immunoSEQ multiplex PCR; TCRdb has only the in-frame clones, and not every one. This sample yields approximately 65,000 clones, of which approximately 92% are seen a single time; around 2.9% belongs to the top ten. The specimen comprised CD8+ T cells from peripheral blood mononuclear cells, sampled in the third trimester of pregnancy. The receptor was derived from a female donor in good health, enrolled as a control in a pregnancy study. V gene TRBV7-9 combines with J gene TRBJ2-1, with a weak D call TRBD2 (5 bases). The CDR3 nucleotides read TGTGCCAGCAGCTTAGCGGGGAGATACAATGAGCAGTTCTTC. This codes for CASSLAGRYNEQFF.